Below, one TCR beta chain is given with its context. Its target is not known. This sample stems from a study of CXCR3-negative and CXCR3-positive naive CD8 T cells. Findings and limits, study-wide: Hydrophobicity of TRB CDR3s was greater in CXCR3-positive naive cells than in CXCR3-negative naive cells. Naive subsets had comparable surface CD5; TCR strength was inferred from TRB CDR3 properties.

Each TRB cDNA library was prepared by 5' RACE (with UMI labels). TCRdb reprocessed the 5' RACE reads; each CDR3 protein has one entry and no DNA is given. The repertoire table contains over 55,000 distinct CDR3 sequences. Naive CD8+ T cells showed CD45RO-CCR7+CD27+CD95-. This receptor was taken from a human donor in good health. Some clones in this sample may be carry-over from other donors' samples. What was sequenced was naive CXCR3+ CD8+ T cells from blood. Subset denoted: CD45RO-CCR7+CD27+CD95- naive CD8+ T cells expressing CXCR3 (TNR3+).

The CDR3 sequence: CASSSRGTYNEQFF. The rearrangement links TRBV5-5 to TRBJ2-1; TCRdb outputs TRBD1, but without DNA this stays unchecked. The CDR3 length is 14 residues. Germline-derived CDR1 and CDR2 are SGHKS and YYEKEE (reference sequence).